The present TCR beta chain was sequenced within a study of Ad26.COV2.S vaccination and SARS-CoV-2 variants. The CDR3 has 12 amino acids. The germline V and J ends were trimmed by 4 bases and 5 bases, with 8 bases remaining between them. The germline CDR1 and CDR2 sequences are SGHTS and YDEGEE. Using immunoSEQ multiplex PCR, the repertoire was profiled, and TCRdb retains in-frame clones only, with some absent. This table holds roughly 700,000 clones, roughly 90% found once. Treatment specified: roughly 20 received Ad26.COV2.S at low or high dose, single or two shots; roughly five received placebo; per-sample allocation not given. Sampling was done on day 63 after the first vaccine or placebo injection.

The chain uses TRBV5-8 and TRBJ2-3; possibly TRBD1 for D (5 bases). The sequences come from peripheral blood, collected in a trial of Ad26.COV2.S vaccine versus placebo. The receptor comes from a person between 18 and 65 years old who received the Ad26.COV2.S COVID-19 vaccine or a placebo. This CDR3 is CASSPGIDTQYF. CDR3 sequence (DNA): TGTGCCAGCAGCCCAGGGATAGATACGCAGTATTTT. The full variable domain, its missing parts supplied by reference TRBV5-8 and TRBJ2-3, is EAGVTQSPTHLIKTRGQQATLRCSPISGHTSVYWYQQALGLGLQFLLWYDEGEERNRGNFPPRFSGRQFPNYSSELNVNALELEDSALYLCASSPGIDTQYFGPGTRLTVL.